This section outlines one TCR beta chain sequence together with its context. What it recognizes is unknown. V dropped 0 bases and J dropped 3 bases, with 5 bases sitting between them. The germline gives CDR1 SEHNR, CDR2 FQNEAQ (reference sequence). CDR3 length: 14 amino acids. This specimen comes from a study of PD-1 blockade in classical Hodgkin lymphoma. Documented time point: cycle 4 day 1 (C4D1), after 5 to 7 weeks of nivolumab. Each patient experienced a relapse that followed autologous stem cell transplantation, and brentuximab vedotin exposure varied. Through magnetic negative selection, CD8+ T cells were separated from PBMCs that had been thawed. Regarding the study as a whole: Baseline diversity in complete responders resembled that of newly diagnosed patients.

Measured with immunoSEQ multiplex PCR; TCRdb has only the in-frame clones, and not every one. The sample includes 7,300 or so clones, about 77% of them seen just once. The clonotype comes from a human donor with classical Hodgkin lymphoma. This chain joins TRBV7-9 and TRBJ2-2; D uncertain. The sample here was CD8+ T cells from blood, taken before the fourth cycle of nivolumab. This CDR3 is CASSLATYTGELFF. CDR3 coding DNA: TGTGCCAGCAGCTTAGCTACGTACACCGGGGAGCTGTTTTTT.